This T cell receptor beta chain emerged from a study of CD4 T cells in relation to SARS-CoV-2 and coronaviruses. Overall study: PBMCs were cultured with antigen for less than twelve days before TCR beta sequencing. No peptide or an HIV-1 Nef peptide pool served as negative control.

Turning to this clone: Its antigen is unidentified.

The unexposed donors gave CD4+ T cells in about 2011-2019, prior to COVID-19. CD4+ T cells were isolated from the cells after 10 days of culture. As cell numbers allowed, unexposed-donor CD4+ T cells faced SARS-CoV-2 S/N and four cold-coronavirus spikes. Assay: immunoSEQ multiplex PCR; the TCRdb copy retains only in-frame clones and omits some. The sample contains roughly 20,000 clones, over 65% of which appear only once. The CDR3 is 16 residues long. The V segment lost 2 bases and the J segment 3 bases; nucleotides outside the gene matches: 3. The germline V gene has CDR1 ENHRY and CDR2 SYGVKD. The chain carries TRBV10-3 and TRBJ2-2; 10 nucleotides agree with TRBD1. The sample was CD4+ T cells from PBMCs, cultured in vitro. The clonotype was recovered from a human donor in good health. This chain's CDR3 is CAISETGQGHTGELFF. CDR3 nucleotide sequence: TGTGCCATCAGTGAGACGGGACAGGGGCACACCGGGGAGCTGTTTTTT.